This entry lists 7 T cell receptor beta chains sequenced from one sample in a study of immune evolution from preneoplasia to lung adenocarcinoma. This table comes from immunoSEQ multiplex PCR, and its TCRdb copy is limited to in-frame clones, with some not included. This table has about 4,200 clones, about 75% appearing once. The sequenced sample consisted of FFPE minimally invasive lung adenocarcinoma tissue. The source of these receptors is a person aged 65-85 years with lung adenocarcinoma.

V and J are TRBV18 and TRBJ1-1; D possibly corresponds to TRBD1 (5 bases). The CDR3 runs to 15 residues. The V and J ends lost 6 bases and 0 bases respectively, with 14 bases between them. CDR1 KGHSH and CDR2 LQKENI come from the germline V gene. Written as DNA, the CDR3 is TGTGCCAGCTCGGAAGGGGCGGGGGTGAACACTGAAGCTTTCTTT. Its translation is CASSEGAGVNTEAFF.

J is TRBJ2-5 and V is TRBV29-1; 8 bases match TRBD2. CDR1 and CDR2 from the germline V gene are SQVTM and ANQGSEA. The CDR3 contains 15 residues. Germline trimming cut 1 base from V and 0 bases from J; bases unmatched to any gene: 4. The CDR3 nucleotides read TGCAGCGTTGAAGCGCGGGGGGCCGACCAAGAGACCCAGTACTTC. Encoded protein: CSVEARGADQETQYF.

The chain joins TRBV6-5 to TRBJ2-3; no firm D call. In germline, CDR1 is MNHEY, CDR2 SVGAGI. V was cut by 2 bases and J by 1 base, with 13 bases left in between. The CDR3 is 16 amino acids. The CDR3 sequence: CASSYRSTWGTDTQYF. The CDR3 DNA is TGTGCCAGCAGTTACCGCAGCACATGGGGCACAGATACGCAGTATTTT.

The chain couples TRBV7-2 to TRBJ1-4; 9 nucleotides align to TRBD1. Unmatched junction bases numbered 5, after V lost 6 bases and J lost 3 bases. This CDR3 has 15 amino acids. Germline V CDR1 and CDR2: SGHTA, FQGNSA. The CDR3 sequence is CASSTTGGPNEKLFF. CDR3 in DNA: TGTGCCAGCAGTACAACAGGGGGCCCTAATGAAAAACTGTTTTTT. The whole variable domain, filled in from reference TRBV7-2 and TRBJ1-4, reads GAGVSQSPSNKVTEKGKDVELRCDPISGHTALYWYRQSLGQGLEFLIYFQGNSAPDKSGLPSDRFSAERTGGSVSTLTIQRTQQEDSAVYLCASSTTGGPNEKLFFGSGTQLSVL.

The chain uses TRBV5-1 and TRBJ2-5, with D perhaps TRBD2 (6 bases). The length of the CDR3 is 15 residues. Trimming took off 0 bases at V and 5 bases at J, with 14 bases between the two ends. CDR1 is SGHRS and CDR2 is YFSETQ in the germline V gene. CDR3 coding DNA: TGCGCCAGCAGCTTGGAAGGGACTTCGACGGAGACCCAGTACTTC. Residues: CASSLEGTSTETQYF.

In this sample, this clone turned up once. V gene TRBV7-2 combines with J gene TRBJ1-3, with 9 bases lining up with TRBD1. This CDR3 region has 14 residues. Germline-derived CDR1 and CDR2 are SGHTA and FQGNSA. V trimming: 6 bases; J trimming: 4 bases; junction bases outside the gene matches: 4. The CDR3 region is CASRDRGFGNTIYF. CDR3 DNA: TGTGCCAGCAGGGACAGGGGTTTCGGAAACACCATATATTTT.

This sequence joins TRBV18 and TRBJ1-1, with 8 positions matching TRBD1. Losses at the gene ends were 3 bases for V and 4 bases for J; bases not matched to a gene: 7. The CDR3 length is 15 residues. CDR1 and CDR2 from the germline V gene are KGHSH and LQKENI. In nucleotides, the CDR3 is TGTGCCAGCTCACCGACAGGGGCGTCGGGCACTGAAGCTTTCTTT. The encoded protein is CASSPTGASGTEAFF.